What follows are 18 T cell receptor beta chains derived from one specimen sequenced in a study of T-cell memory formation after mild COVID-19. TCRdb reprocessed the 5' RACE reads via MiXCR and lists one record per CDR3 protein. This table holds under 550,000 distinct CDR3 sequences, 18% found once. Sequencing input: PBMCs or a T cell subset sorted from them (not recorded which). Source of these receptors: a young man who had mild COVID-19 (a few samples of this study predate the infection). Cell type and time point are not known.

This clonotype appeared a few times. V gene TRBV7-9 combines with J gene TRBJ1-1, with 9 bases lining up with TRBD1. This CDR3 comprises 14 residues. V trimming: 1 base; J trimming: 7 bases; junction bases outside the gene matches: 4. Germline V lookup: CDR1 SEHNR, CDR2 FQNEAQ (reference sequence). The CDR3 reads CASSLGGQGFEAFF. DNA for the CDR3: TGTGCCAGCAGCTTAGGGGGACAGGGTTTTGAAGCTTTCTTT. Filled out from reference TRBV7-9 and TRBJ1-1, the complete variable domain reads DTGVSQNPRHKITKRGQNVTFRCDPISEHNRLYWYRQTLGQGPEFLTYFQNEAQLEKSRLLSDRFSAERPKGSFSTLEIQRTEQGDSAMYLCASSLGGQGFEAFFGQGTRLTVV.

This clonotype was recorded a few times. The chain combines TRBV4-3 with TRBJ2-7; D not resolved. This CDR3 is 14 amino acids long. The V end was cut by 2 bases, the J end by 6 bases, with 14 bases between. CDR1 is LGHNA, CDR2 YSLEER, per germline. CDR3 loop: CASSQRISAAEQYF. In nucleotides, the CDR3 is TGCGCCAGCAGCCAACGTATTTCGGCCGCCGAGCAGTACTTC.

This clonotype was found many times. J is TRBJ2-1 and V is TRBV6-5, with D perhaps TRBD2 (7 bases). The CDR3 is 15 residues long. Germline CDR1 MNHEY, CDR2 SVGAGI. The ends were cut back, 0 bases at V and 2 bases at J, with 8 bases in the middle. CDR3: CASSYSGGPYNEQFF. As DNA, the CDR3 is TGTGCCAGCAGTTACTCGGGGGGGCCCTACAATGAGCAGTTCTTC.

The CDR3 reads CASSPRTRVGGSYEQYF. The CDR3 bases are TGTGCCAGCAGCCCTCGGACCCGGGTGGGAGGGTCCTACGAGCAGTACTTC. This chain links TRBV7-9 with TRBJ2-7; 7 bases map to TRBD2. CDR1 and CDR2 (germline): SEHNR, FQNEAQ (reference sequence). This CDR3 is 17 amino acids long. Germline trimming cut 5 bases from V and 1 base from J; bases unmatched to any gene: 14.

J is TRBJ2-1 and V is TRBV4-2; D unresolved. With 1 base removed from V and 9 bases from J, the gap between germline ends came to 7 bases. The CDR3 loop spans 12 amino acids. Germline assignment: CDR1 LGHNA and CDR2 YNFKEQ. DNA of the CDR3: TGTGCCAGCAGCCAAGGGAACACTGAGCAGTTCTTC. This translates into CASSQGNTEQFF.

In its sample, this clonotype was seen a few times. This sequence joins TRBV10-3 and TRBJ2-1, with 7 positions matching TRBD1. In germline, CDR1 is ENHRY, CDR2 SYGVKD. This CDR3 is built from 16 residues. V dropped 3 bases and J dropped 0; count of bases not matched to a gene: 5. The CDR3 sequence is CAISDSTGSSYNEQFF. For the CDR3, the DNA is TGTGCCATCAGTGACTCGACAGGGAGCTCCTACAATGAGCAGTTCTTC.

The rearrangement uses TRBV15 and TRBJ1-1; D not resolved. CDR1 is LNHNV, CDR2 YYDKDF, per germline (reference sequence). CDR3 size: 14 residues. V lost 2 bases and J lost 4, with 11 bases in between. DNA of the CDR3: TGTGCCACCAGCAGATCGGTTACGGTCACTGAAGCTTTCTTT. Translation gives CATSRSVTVTEAFF.

A few counts support this clonotype. The chain recombines TRBV27 with TRBJ2-7; tentative D call: TRBD1 (5 bases). V was pared by 6 bases and J by 3 bases, with 12 bases between. CDR1 and CDR2 (germline): MNHEY, SMNVEV (reference sequence). This CDR3 is 13 amino acids long. CDR3 DNA sequence: TGTGCCAGCAGGTCGCGGACAAGCTACGAGCAGTACTTC. This translates into CASRSRTSYEQYF.

Only a few counts were recorded for this clonotype. This sequence joins TRBV9 and TRBJ2-1; D is perhaps TRBD1 (6 bases). The germline gives CDR1 SGDLS, CDR2 YYNGEE. V was shortened by 0 bases and J by 11 bases, with 12 bases between the two germline ends. This CDR3 has 13 residues. DNA of the CDR3: TGTGCCAGCAGCGTAGAATTCCAGGGGCAGCAGTTCTTC. The encoded protein is CASSVEFQGQQFF.

The chain is built from TRBV7-3 and TRBJ2-3; the match to TRBD2 covers 9 bases. The CDR3 totals 16 residues. With V trimmed by 0 bases and J by 2 bases, 3 bases remained unmatched. Germline loops: CDR1 SGHTA, CDR2 FQGTGA. CDR3 sequence (DNA): TGTGCCAGCAGCTTAACGCTAGCGGGGCCCACAGATACGCAGTATTTT. This translates into CASSLTLAGPTDTQYF.

This clonotype was found a few times. The chain combines TRBV7-3 with TRBJ1-2; D call uncertain. Germline V gene sequence: CDR1 SGHTA, CDR2 FQGTGA. The length of the CDR3 is 13 residues. V lost 2 bases to trimming and J lost 7 bases, with 11 bases between them. The CDR3, as DNA: TGTGCCAGCAGCTTAGGAGGGTCGAGTGGCTACACCTTC. Translating gives CASSLGGSSGYTF.

This chain connects TRBV15 to TRBJ2-5, with D hard to call. V was clipped by 5 bases and J by 5 bases, with 9 bases between them. CDR1 LNHNV and CDR2 YYDKDF come from the germline V gene (reference sequence). This CDR3 spans 12 amino acids. The CDR3 coding sequence is TGTGCCACCAGCGGATGGTCCGAGACCCAGTACTTC. Its translation is CATSGWSETQYF.

This clonotype was counted between two and nine times. The rearrangement joins TRBV4-2 to TRBJ2-6, with D tentatively TRBD1 (6 bases). In germline, CDR1 is LGHNA, CDR2 YNFKEQ. The CDR3 spans 13 residues. Trimming removed 1 base at V and 13 bases at J, with 11 bases between. CDR3 region: CASSQAGAEVLTF. The CDR3, as DNA: TGTGCCAGCAGCCAAGCAGGGGCCGAAGTCCTGACTTTC.

The sample holds one count of this clonotype. V and J are TRBV6-2 or TRBV6-3 and TRBJ2-3; 7 bases map to TRBD2. With V trimmed by 7 bases and J by 0 bases, 7 bases remained unmatched. The CDR3 runs to 15 residues. Germline loops: CDR1 MNHEY, CDR2 SVGEGT. The CDR3 loop is CASIPRRGSTDTQYF. CDR3 in DNA: TGTGCCAGCATCCCCAGGCGGGGGAGCACAGATACGCAGTATTTT.

This clonotype has more than one count but fewer than ten. This chain joins TRBV7-9 and TRBJ2-1, with D maybe TRBD1 (6 bases). Germline V gene lookup returns CDR1 SEHNR and CDR2 FQNEAQ (reference sequence). With 4 bases removed from V and 4 bases from J, the gap between germline ends came to 11 bases. The CDR3 loop spans 14 amino acids. CDR3 nucleotides: TGTGCCAGCAGCTATATCGACAGGTACAATGAGCAGTTCTTC. Amino acids: CASSYIDRYNEQFF.

The chain is built from TRBV18 and TRBJ2-7, with D perhaps TRBD1 (6 bases). Trimming stripped 3 bases from V and 6 bases from J, with 18 bases between. Germline V CDR1 and CDR2: KGHSH, LQKENI. The CDR3 contains 15 residues. The CDR3 loop is CASSPPGQGIGEQYF. CDR3 DNA sequence: TGTGCCAGCTCACCCCCGGGGCAGGGGATAGGCGAGCAGTACTTC. The full variable domain, its missing parts supplied by reference TRBV18 and TRBJ2-7, is NAGVMQNPRHLVRRRGQEARLRCSPMKGHSHVYWYRQLPEEGLKFMVYLQKENIIDESGMPKERFSAEFPKEGPSILRIQQVVRGDSAAYFCASSPPGQGIGEQYFGPGTRLTVT.

In this sample, this clonotype turned up a few times. The chain recombines TRBV6-6 with TRBJ2-7, with D uncertain. Trimming shortened V by 2 bases and J by 2 bases, and 7 bases separated the two germline ends. The CDR3 consists of 13 residues. Germline V gives CDR1 MNHNY, CDR2 SVGAGI (reference sequence). The chain's CDR3 is CASSYRTPYEQYF. The CDR3 nucleotides are TGTGCCAGCAGTTACAGAACTCCCTACGAGCAGTACTTC.

This clonotype was observed a handful of times. The rearrangement uses TRBV6-5 and TRBJ1-2, with 7 nucleotides matching TRBD1. CDR1 MNHEY and CDR2 SVGAGI come from the germline V gene. V was pared by 7 bases and J by 8 bases, with 16 bases of the junction left unmatched. CDR3 size: 15 residues. The CDR3 nucleotides read TGTGCCAGCACCAAAAGGACAGGTTCCTACGGGGGCTACACCTTC. Amino acids: CASTKRTGSYGGYTF.